These 18 T cell receptor beta chains came from one sample sequenced in a study of cytomegalovirus exposure and HLA in healthy donors. Use of 60 Vbeta and 13 Jbeta primers characterized the PCR. Some clones are missing from TCRdb's copy, which holds only in-frame ones; the method was immunoSEQ multiplex PCR. Counted here are 90,000 to 95,000 clones, around 80% occurring once; the ten biggest clones make up around 4%. Sequencing used PBMCs. The receptors stem from a male donor in good health and CMV-seropositive.

The chain links TRBV7-8 to TRBJ2-1; D is possibly TRBD2 (6 bases). CDR3 length: 18 residues. Trimming stripped 5 bases from V and 3 bases from J, with 23 bases between. Germline assignment: CDR1 SGHVS and CDR2 FQNEAQ. CDR3 residues: CASSPGTWVRALYNEQFF. CDR3 in DNA: TGTGCCAGCAGCCCCGGGACTTGGGTTAGAGCCCTCTACAATGAGCAGTTCTTC.

There are many counts of this clone. The chain combines TRBV2 with TRBJ2-3, with 11 nucleotides matching TRBD2. In germline, CDR1 is SNHLY, CDR2 FYNNEI. Trimming at V came to 6 bases and at J to 7 bases, leaving 3 bases not matched to a gene. There are 13 residues in the CDR3. CDR3 amino acids: CASRASGGNTQYF. CDR3 in DNA: TGTGCCAGCAGGGCTAGCGGGGGGAATACGCAGTATTTT.

This chain connects TRBV4-2 to TRBJ2-5; unclear D gene. This CDR3 spans 13 amino acids. Germline V CDR1 and CDR2: LGHNA, YNFKEQ. Deletions cut 5 bases from V and 1 base from J, with 8 bases between. Here the CDR3 reads CASSSFGQETQYF. DNA for the CDR3: TGTGCCAGCAGCAGTTTCGGCCAAGAGACCCAGTACTTC.

This chain joins TRBV5-6 and TRBJ2-5; 7 bases are shared with TRBD1. From germline, CDR1 is SGHDT and CDR2 YYEEEE. The CDR3 runs 15 residues. Germline trimming cut 3 bases from V and 0 bases from J; bases unmatched to any gene: 5. Written as DNA, the CDR3 is TGTGCCAGCAGCTACAAGGGACAGTACCAAGAGACCCAGTACTTC. Protein product: CASSYKGQYQETQYF.

The rearrangement uses TRBV18 and TRBJ1-1; 12 bases map to TRBD1. CDR1 is KGHSH, CDR2 LQKENI, per germline. The CDR3 is 16 residues long. The ends lost 4 bases at V and 1 base at J; junction bases unmatched: 4. The CDR3 reads CASSQGQGAWNTEAFF. The CDR3 DNA reads TGTGCCAGCTCACAGGGACAGGGGGCGTGGAACACTGAAGCTTTCTTT.

The chain has TRBV19 and TRBJ1-1; D may be TRBD1 (5 bases). V gave up 4 bases and J gave up 2 bases, with 11 bases separating them. This CDR3 contains 14 residues. Germline V gives CDR1 LNHDA, CDR2 SQIVND (reference sequence). CDR3 sequence reads: CASSKTAKNTEAFF. CDR3 nucleotide sequence: TGTGCCAGTAGTAAGACAGCAAAAAACACTGAAGCTTTCTTT. Using reference TRBV19 and TRBJ1-1 for the parts outside the CDR3, the full variable domain is DGGITQSPKYLFRKEGQNVTLSCEQNLNHDAMYWYRQDPGQGLRLIYYSQIVNDFQKGDIAEGYSVSREKKESFPLTVTSAQKNPTAFYLCASSKTAKNTEAFFGQGTRLTVV.

In its sample, this clone was seen once. The chain couples TRBV28 to TRBJ2-5; D remains ambiguous. Between the trimmed V and J ends, which lost 2 bases and 4 bases, there was a span of 14 bases. The CDR3 has 15 residues. The V gene's germline CDR1 is MDHEN and CDR2 SYDVKM. The CDR3 region is CASSLSEEFPETQYF. CDR3 nucleotides: TGTGCCAGCAGTTTAAGCGAGGAATTCCCAGAGACCCAGTACTTC.

The J gene is TRBJ2-7, the V gene TRBV6-5; maybe TRBD1 (6 bases). CDR3 length: 11 amino acids. V shed 5 bases and J shed 8 bases, with 10 bases lying between them. CDR1 MNHEY and CDR2 SVGAGI come from the germline V gene. DNA of the CDR3: TGTGCCAGCAGTACAGGGAATAAGCAGTACTTC. It translates to CASSTGNKQYF.

The J gene is TRBJ2-1, the V gene TRBV6-1; 8 nucleotides match TRBD2. Germline CDR1 and CDR2: MNHNS and SASEGT. This CDR3 has 16 residues. With 2 bases clipped from V and 4 bases from J, the junction kept 7 bases outside the gene matches. The CDR3 DNA sequence: TGTGCCAGCAGTGAATTCGGGACTAGTATTTACAATGAGCAGTTCTTC. Translation gives CASSEFGTSIYNEQFF.

Only one count was recorded for this clone. The rearrangement uses TRBV21-1 and TRBJ2-1; TRBD1, the table's D call, was not compared with the DNA. TRBV21-1 counts as a pseudogene. The CDR3 has 17 amino acids. DNA of the CDR3: TGTGCCAGCAGCACCGACCCTGGAAGGGGCTCCTACAATGAGCAGTTCTTC. Its protein is CASSTDPGRGSYNEQFF.

The rearrangement uses TRBV4-1 and TRBJ1-2, with D possibly matching TRBD1 (5 bases). The germline gives CDR1 MGHRA, CDR2 YSYEKL. This CDR3 spans 18 amino acids. Deletions cut 5 bases from V and 7 bases from J, with 29 bases between. CDR3 coding DNA: TGCGCCAGCAGCTCAACTTCCCCCGGGCTACCGGGGAGGGGTGGCTACACCTTC. Encoded protein: CASSSTSPGLPGRGGYTF.

This rearrangement joins TRBV2 to TRBJ1-1, with D possibly matching TRBD1 (5 bases). From germline, CDR1 is SNHLY and CDR2 FYNNEI. The CDR3 consists of 11 residues. Between the trimmed V and J ends, which lost 11 bases and 5 bases, there was a span of 12 bases. The CDR3 here is CALKEGTEAFF. The CDR3 nucleotides are TGTGCCCTGAAGGAGGGGACTGAAGCTTTCTTT. The full variable domain, its missing parts supplied by reference TRBV2 and TRBJ1-1, is EPEVTQTPSHQVTQMGQEVILRCVPISNHLYFYWYRQILGQKVEFLVSFYNNEISEKSEIFDDQFSVERPDGSNFTLKIRSTKLEDSAMYFCALKEGTEAFFGQGTRLTVV.

The V and J genes are TRBV11-2 and TRBJ1-4; 7 bases agree with TRBD1. The germline V gene encodes CDR1 SGHAT and CDR2 FQNNGV. V trimming: 3 bases; J trimming: 4 bases; junction bases outside the gene matches: 11. This CDR3 is 17 amino acids long. The CDR3 DNA is TGTGCCAGCAGCTTGCTCCCGACAGGGTCACATAATGAAAAACTGTTTTTT. Its protein is CASSLLPTGSHNEKLFF.

This clone turned up a few times. The V call is TRBV28, the J call TRBJ1-1, with unresolved D. From germline, CDR1 is MDHEN and CDR2 SYDVKM. Trimming cost V 7 bases and J 5 bases, with 8 bases left between them. This CDR3 is built from 11 residues. In DNA form, the CDR3 reads TGTGCCAGCAAAGTGAGGACTGAAGCTTTCTTT. Translation: CASKVRTEAFF.

The rearrangement joins TRBV7-2 to TRBJ2-2; 7 nucleotides match TRBD1. J gave up 0 bases and V 3 bases, and 4 bases lay outside the gene matches. Per germline, CDR1 SGHTA and CDR2 FQGNSA. This CDR3 has 16 residues. The CDR3 sequence: CASSLTGTANTGELFF. The CDR3 DNA sequence: TGTGCCAGCAGCTTGACCGGGACAGCGAACACCGGGGAGCTGTTTTTT.

This chain uses TRBV5-4 with TRBJ1-3, with a possible D match to TRBD1 (6 bases). The CDR3 is 15 residues long. V lost 2 bases and J lost 0, with 9 bases in between. Germline-derived CDR1 and CDR2 are SGHNT and YYREEE (reference sequence). CDR3 amino acids: CASSFPTGSGNTIYF. Here the CDR3 DNA reads TGTGCCAGCAGCTTTCCGACAGGCTCTGGAAACACCATATATTTT.

The chain joins TRBV5-4 to TRBJ1-3; D is unresolved. Germline loops: CDR1 SGHNT, CDR2 YYREEE (reference sequence). The CDR3 runs 16 residues. V gave up 4 bases and J gave up 4 bases, with 18 bases separating them. The CDR3 loop is CASSPGRNNFGNTIYF. The CDR3 DNA is TGTGCCAGCAGCCCGGGGAGGAACAACTTCGGAAACACCATATATTTT.

This clone was picked up a small number of times. The CDR3 DNA reads as TGTGCCAGCAGTCGCGGGGGGGCTAATGAAAAACTGTTTTTT. Amino acids: CASSRGGANEKLFF. The V call is TRBV27, the J call TRBJ1-4, with a weak D call TRBD1 (5 bases). Germline values: CDR1 MNHEY, CDR2 SMNVEV (reference sequence). The CDR3 is 14 residues long. V gave up 5 bases and J gave up 3 bases, with 10 bases separating them.